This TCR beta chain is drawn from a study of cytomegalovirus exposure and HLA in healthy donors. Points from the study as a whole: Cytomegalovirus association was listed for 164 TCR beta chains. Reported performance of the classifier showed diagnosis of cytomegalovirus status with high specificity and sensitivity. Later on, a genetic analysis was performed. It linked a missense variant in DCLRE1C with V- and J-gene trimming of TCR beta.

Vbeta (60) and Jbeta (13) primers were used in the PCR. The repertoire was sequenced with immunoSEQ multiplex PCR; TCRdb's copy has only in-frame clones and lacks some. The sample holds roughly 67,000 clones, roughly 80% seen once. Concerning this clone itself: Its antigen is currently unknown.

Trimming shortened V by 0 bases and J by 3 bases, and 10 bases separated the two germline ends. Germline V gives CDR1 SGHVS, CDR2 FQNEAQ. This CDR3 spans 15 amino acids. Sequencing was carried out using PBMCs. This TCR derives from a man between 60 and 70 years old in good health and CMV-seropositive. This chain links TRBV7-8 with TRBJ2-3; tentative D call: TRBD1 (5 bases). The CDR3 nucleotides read TGTGCCAGCAGCTTAGCAGGCAGGGTGACAGATACGCAGTATTTT. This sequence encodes CASSLAGRVTDTQYF.